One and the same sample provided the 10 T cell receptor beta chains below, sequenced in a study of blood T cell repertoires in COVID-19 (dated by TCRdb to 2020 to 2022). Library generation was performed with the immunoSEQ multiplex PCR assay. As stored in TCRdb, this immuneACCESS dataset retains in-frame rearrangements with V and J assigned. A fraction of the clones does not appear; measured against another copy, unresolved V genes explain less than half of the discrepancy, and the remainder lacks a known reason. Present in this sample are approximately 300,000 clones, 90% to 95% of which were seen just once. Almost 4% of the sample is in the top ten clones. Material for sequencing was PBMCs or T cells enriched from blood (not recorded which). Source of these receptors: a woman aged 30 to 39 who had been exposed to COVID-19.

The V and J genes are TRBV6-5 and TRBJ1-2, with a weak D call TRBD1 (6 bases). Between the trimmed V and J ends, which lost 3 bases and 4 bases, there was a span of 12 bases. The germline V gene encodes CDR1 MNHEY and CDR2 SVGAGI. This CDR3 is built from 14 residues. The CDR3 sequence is CASSYVGGLYGYTF. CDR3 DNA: TGTGCCAGCAGTTATGTGGGGGGGCTCTATGGCTACACCTTC.

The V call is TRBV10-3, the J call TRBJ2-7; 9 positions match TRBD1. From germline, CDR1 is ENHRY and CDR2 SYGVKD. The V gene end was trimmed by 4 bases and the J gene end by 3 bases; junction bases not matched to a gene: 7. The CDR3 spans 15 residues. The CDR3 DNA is TGTGCCATCAGTGCTACCATGGGACAGGGCTACGAGCAGTACTTC. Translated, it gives CAISATMGQGYEQYF.

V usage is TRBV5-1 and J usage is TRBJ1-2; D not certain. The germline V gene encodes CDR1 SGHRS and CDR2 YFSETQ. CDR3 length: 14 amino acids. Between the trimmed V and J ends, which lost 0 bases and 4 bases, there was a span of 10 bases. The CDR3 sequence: CASSLAREVYGYTF. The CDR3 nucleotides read TGCGCCAGCAGCTTGGCCCGGGAGGTCTATGGCTACACCTTC.

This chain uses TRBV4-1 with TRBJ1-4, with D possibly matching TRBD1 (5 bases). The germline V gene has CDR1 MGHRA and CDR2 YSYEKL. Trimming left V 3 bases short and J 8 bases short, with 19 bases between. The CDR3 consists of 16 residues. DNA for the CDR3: TGCGCCAGCAGCCAGGCCCCCCGGCAGGGCAGGGAAAAACTGTTTTTT. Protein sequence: CASSQAPRQGREKLFF.

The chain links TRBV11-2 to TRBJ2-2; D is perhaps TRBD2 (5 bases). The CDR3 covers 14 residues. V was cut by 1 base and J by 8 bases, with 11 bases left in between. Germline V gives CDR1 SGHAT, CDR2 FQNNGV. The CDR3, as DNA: TGTGCCAGCAGCTTAGCCGGGGTCCGGGGGGAGCTGTTTTTT. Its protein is CASSLAGVRGELFF.

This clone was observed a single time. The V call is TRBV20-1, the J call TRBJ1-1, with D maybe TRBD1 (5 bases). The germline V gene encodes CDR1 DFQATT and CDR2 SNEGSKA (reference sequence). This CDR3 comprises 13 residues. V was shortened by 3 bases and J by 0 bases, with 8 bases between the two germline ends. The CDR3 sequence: CSASADMNTEAFF. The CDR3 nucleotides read TGCAGTGCTAGTGCGGACATGAACACTGAAGCTTTCTTT.

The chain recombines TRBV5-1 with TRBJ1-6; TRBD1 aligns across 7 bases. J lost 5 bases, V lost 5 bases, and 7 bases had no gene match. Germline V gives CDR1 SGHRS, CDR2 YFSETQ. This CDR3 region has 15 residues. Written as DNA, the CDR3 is TGCGCCAGCAGAAGAGACAGGGACCATAATTCACCCCTCCACTTT. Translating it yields CASRRDRDHNSPLHF. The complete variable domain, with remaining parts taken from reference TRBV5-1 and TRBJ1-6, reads KAGVTQTPRYLIKTRGQQVTLSCSPISGHRSVSWYQQTPGQGLQFLFEYFSETQRNKGNFPGRFSGRQFSNSRSEMNVSTLELGDSALYLCASRRDRDHNSPLHFGNGTRLTVT.

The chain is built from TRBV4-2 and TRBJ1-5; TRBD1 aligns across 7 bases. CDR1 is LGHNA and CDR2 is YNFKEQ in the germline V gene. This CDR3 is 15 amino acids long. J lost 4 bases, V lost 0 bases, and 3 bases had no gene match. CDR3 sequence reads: CASSQDPRGNQPQHF. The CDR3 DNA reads TGTGCCAGCAGCCAAGACCCCAGGGGGAATCAGCCCCAGCATTTT.

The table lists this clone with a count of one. This CDR3 reads CASSGDGVYNSPLHF. The CDR3 nucleotides are TGTGCCAGCAGCGGCGACGGAGTCTATAATTCACCCCTCCACTTT. This sequence joins TRBV9 and TRBJ1-6; D unclear. Germline CDR1 is SGDLS and CDR2 is YYNGEE. Trimming stripped 3 bases from V and 3 bases from J, with 10 bases between. The CDR3 is 15 residues long.

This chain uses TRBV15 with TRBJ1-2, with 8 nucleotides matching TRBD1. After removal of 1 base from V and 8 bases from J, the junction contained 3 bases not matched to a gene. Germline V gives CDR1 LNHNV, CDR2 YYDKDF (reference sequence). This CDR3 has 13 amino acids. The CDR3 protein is CATSRGRTGGYTF. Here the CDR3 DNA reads TGTGCCACCAGCAGAGGGCGGACAGGGGGCTACACCTTC. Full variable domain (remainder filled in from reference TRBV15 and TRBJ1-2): DAMVIQNPRYQVTQFGKPVTLSCSQTLNHNVMYWYQQKSSQAPKLLFHYYDKDFNNEADTPDNFQSRRPNTSFCFLDIRSPGLGDTAMYLCATSRGRTGGYTFGSGTRLTVV.